One and the same sample provided the 10 T cell receptor beta chains below, sequenced in a study of memory CD4+ T cells and cytomegalovirus serostatus. Profiled with immunoSEQ multiplex PCR; TCRdb holds only in-frame clones, not every one. The sample shows over 50,000 clones, roughly four fifths of them seen only once. Single viable CD3+CD4+CD8-CD45RO+ cells were sorted as the memory CD4+ T cells. Material: memory CD4+ T cells from blood. These receptors all come from an adult in good health and CMV-seronegative.

This clone was counted once. The chain couples TRBV5-1 to TRBJ2-5; maybe TRBD1 (5 bases). V was cut by 0 bases and J by 5 bases, with 8 bases left in between. Germline V gene sequence: CDR1 SGHRS, CDR2 YFSETQ. CDR3 length: 13 residues. This chain's CDR3 is CASSLGGRETQYF. The CDR3 DNA sequence: TGCGCCAGCAGCTTGGGGGGCCGGGAGACCCAGTACTTC.

The chain joins TRBV19 to TRBJ1-1; TRBD1 matches at 8 bases. J lost 0 bases, V lost 7 bases, and 7 bases had no gene match. The germline gives CDR1 LNHDA, CDR2 SQIVND (reference sequence). The CDR3 is 15 residues long. In nucleotides, the CDR3 is TGTGCCAGTACCAATGGGGGACAGGTGAACACTGAAGCTTTCTTT. Protein: CASTNGGQVNTEAFF.

The chain recombines TRBV27 with TRBJ2-1, with TRBD2 matching 14 bases. The CDR3 has 20 amino acids. Germline lookup yields CDR1 MNHEY and CDR2 SMNVEV (reference sequence). Unmatched junction bases numbered 18, after V lost 5 bases and J lost 6 bases. The CDR3 region has the DNA TGTGCCAGCAGTCCTCACCCCGGGACTAGCGGGAGAGGGGTGGGCAATGAGCAGTTCTTC. It specifies CASSPHPGTSGRGVGNEQFF.

The rearrangement joins TRBV5-1 to TRBJ1-2, with D perhaps TRBD1 (6 bases). Germline CDR1 reads SGHRS; CDR2 reads YFSETQ. The CDR3 totals 15 residues. V gave up 5 bases and J gave up 3 bases, with 17 bases separating them. CDR3 bases: TGCGCCAGCAGGCCATCGGAAGGGGGGTACTATGGCTACACCTTC. This codes for CASRPSEGGYYGYTF.

This clone was seen once. The genes are TRBV10-3 and TRBJ2-5; 14 bases match TRBD2. Germline CDR1 and CDR2: ENHRY and SYGVKD. The CDR3 is 16 amino acids. Trimming cost V 0 bases and J 4 bases; bases outside gene matches: 1. Written as DNA, the CDR3 is TGTGCCATCAGTGAGTCGGGGACTAGCGGGAGAGAGACCCAGTACTTC. Its translation: CAISESGTSGRETQYF.

This clone was seen many times. The genes are TRBV30 and TRBJ1-6, with D maybe TRBD1 (5 bases). The germline gives CDR1 GTSNPN, CDR2 SVGIG (reference sequence). V was clipped by 3 bases and J by 5 bases, with 17 bases between them. The CDR3 loop spans 16 amino acids. CDR3 sequence reads: CAWRELGRADNSPLHF. The CDR3 nucleotides are TGTGCCTGGAGGGAATTGGGCAGGGCTGATAATTCACCCCTCCACTTT.

The chain is built from TRBV7-6 and TRBJ2-7; TRBD2 is a possible D gene (6 bases). This CDR3 is 17 amino acids long. From germline, CDR1 is SGHVS and CDR2 FNYEAQ. V lost 3 bases and J 4 bases, leaving 22 bases between the germline ends. The CDR3 coding sequence is TGTGCCAGCAGCTTGGAGGGTATGGGGGAGCGCCTTTACGAGCAGTACTTC. It codes for CASSLEGMGERLYEQYF.

The chain links TRBV30 to TRBJ1-3; D unresolved. The V end lost 3 bases, the J end lost 1 base, and 16 bases lay between the germline ends. CDR3 size: 16 residues. Germline V gene sequence: CDR1 GTSNPN, CDR2 SVGIG (reference sequence). CDR3 DNA: TGTGCCTGGAGGGATAGGGCTCGAGGGTCTGGAAACACCATATATTTT. Translated: CAWRDRARGSGNTIYF. Full variable domain (remainder filled in from reference TRBV30 and TRBJ1-3): SQTIHQWPATLVQPVGSPLSLECTVEGTSNPNLYWYRQAAGRGLQLLFYSVGIGQISSEVPQNLSASRPQDRQFILSSKKLLLSDSGFYLCAWRDRARGSGNTIYFGEGSWLTVV.

The chain couples TRBV7-2 to TRBJ2-1; 12 bases line up with TRBD2. With 4 bases clipped from V and 2 bases from J, the junction kept 9 bases outside the gene matches. Germline V CDR1 and CDR2: SGHTA, FQGNSA. This CDR3 has 18 residues. The CDR3 DNA reads as TGTGCCAGCAGCTCCCCTAGCGGGAGGGCCGTAGCCTACAATGAGCAGTTCTTC. Its protein is CASSSPSGRAVAYNEQFF.

This chain uses TRBV7-6 with TRBJ2-3; D unresolved. The V gene lost 5 bases and the J gene lost 4 bases, with 13 bases spanning the gap. This CDR3 is built from 14 residues. Germline V gives CDR1 SGHVS, CDR2 FNYEAQ. Here the CDR3 DNA reads TGTGCCAGCAGCCCATACCCGCTCGCAGATACGCAGTATTTT. Protein sequence: CASSPYPLADTQYF.